Below, 3 T cell receptor beta chains from the same sample are listed, as sequenced in a study of beta chain features in type 1 diabetes. TCRB transcripts that were expressed got sequenced, as all of the isolated RNA had been reverse transcribed. Produced via immunoSEQ multiplex PCR; TCRdb's table is partial and in-frame only. The sample yields under 6,500 clones, roughly 70% seen once. Material: Tregs from blood. These receptors were collected from a man aged 18 to 29 in good health.

A few counts support this clone. The chain employs TRBV5-1 and TRBJ1-1; TRBD1 matches at 9 bases. The junction had 7 bases not matched to a gene; V was cut back by 4 bases and J by 0 bases. This CDR3 is 16 amino acids long. CDR1 is SGHRS and CDR2 is YFSETQ in the germline V gene. The CDR3 sequence is CASSPGQGGMNTEAFF. CDR3 sequence (DNA): TGCGCCAGCAGCCCGGGACAGGGAGGGATGAACACTGAAGCTTTCTTT. Full variable domain (missing parts from reference TRBV5-1 and TRBJ1-1): KAGVTQTPRYLIKTRGQQVTLSCSPISGHRSVSWYQQTPGQGLQFLFEYFSETQRNKGNFPGRFSGRQFSNSRSEMNVSTLELGDSALYLCASSPGQGGMNTEAFFGQGTRLTVV.

The chain combines TRBV7-9 with TRBJ2-1; tentative D call: TRBD1 (6 bases). V lost 5 bases, J lost 5 bases, and 22 bases lay in between. Germline loops: CDR1 SEHNR, CDR2 FQNEAQ (reference sequence). The CDR3 extends over 17 amino acids. The CDR3 coding sequence is TGTGCCAGCAGCCCCTACCGGGCCTCGAGGGGGAACAATGAGCAGTTCTTC. Residues: CASSPYRASRGNNEQFF.

The rearrangement links TRBV4-1 to TRBJ1-2; D is unclear. Germline CDR1 MGHRA, CDR2 YSYEKL. Deletions cut 0 bases from V and 2 bases from J, with 7 bases between. The CDR3 contains 14 residues. CDR3 in amino acids: CASSQDPRNYGYTF. CDR3 sequence (DNA): TGCGCCAGCAGCCAAGACCCTAGAAACTATGGCTACACCTTC.